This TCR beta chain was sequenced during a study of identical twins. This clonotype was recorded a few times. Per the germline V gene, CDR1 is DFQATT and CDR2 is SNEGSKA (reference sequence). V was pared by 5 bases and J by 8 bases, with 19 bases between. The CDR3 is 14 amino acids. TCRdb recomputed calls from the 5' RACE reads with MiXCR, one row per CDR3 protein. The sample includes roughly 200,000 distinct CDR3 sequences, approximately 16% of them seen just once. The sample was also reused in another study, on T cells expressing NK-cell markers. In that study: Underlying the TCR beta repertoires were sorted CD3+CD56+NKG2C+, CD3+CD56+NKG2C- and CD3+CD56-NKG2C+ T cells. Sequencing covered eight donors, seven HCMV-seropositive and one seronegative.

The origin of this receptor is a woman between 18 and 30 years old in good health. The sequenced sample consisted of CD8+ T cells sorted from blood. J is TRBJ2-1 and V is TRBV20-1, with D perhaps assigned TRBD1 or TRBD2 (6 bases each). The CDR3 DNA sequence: TGCAGTGCTTCCGGGGGACACCAGGTTTATGAGCAGTTCTTC. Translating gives CSASGGHQVYEQFF.